Presented here are 25 T cell receptor beta chains from one specimen sequenced in a study of blood T cell repertoires in COVID-19. Produced via immunoSEQ multiplex PCR; TCRdb's table is partial and in-frame only. The profile shows approximately 160,000 clones, roughly 86% of them singletons. Sequenced input: peripheral blood. The receptors were sampled from a man aged 35-49 years who had recovered from COVID-19.

The chain recombines TRBV28 with TRBJ1-6; 7 bases line up with TRBD1. The CDR3 runs to 15 residues. The V segment lost 7 bases and the J segment 7 bases; nucleotides outside the gene matches: 10. Germline lookup yields CDR1 MDHEN and CDR2 SYDVKM. CDR3 DNA sequence: TGTGCCAGCAAGGGTAGACAGGGAGGAAATTCACCCCTCCACTTT. Translating gives CASKGRQGGNSPLHF.

This clone has ten or more counts. This specimen includes other DNA sequences encoding the same CDR3. This chain joins TRBV7-2 and TRBJ2-3; perhaps TRBD1 as D (5 bases). V shed 1 base and J shed 2 bases, with 7 bases lying between them. This CDR3 spans 14 amino acids. Germline lookup yields CDR1 SGHTA and CDR2 FQGNSA. The CDR3 loop is CASSLEGATDTQYF. Written as DNA, the CDR3 is TGTGCCAGCAGCTTAGAAGGGGCCACAGATACGCAGTATTTT. The entire variable domain, with the rest obtained from reference TRBV7-2 and TRBJ2-3, is as follows: GAGVSQSPSNKVTEKGKDVELRCDPISGHTALYWYRQSLGQGLEFLIYFQGNSAPDKSGLPSDRFSAERTGGSVSTLTIQRTQQEDSAVYLCASSLEGATDTQYFGPGTRLTVL.

CDR3 region: CASDQQGWSNQPQHF. In nucleotides, the CDR3 is TGTGCCAGCGATCAACAGGGCTGGAGCAATCAGCCCCAGCATTTT. The chain combines TRBV28 with TRBJ1-5; a weak D match, TRBD1 (6 bases). This CDR3 has 15 amino acids. The V gene's germline CDR1 is MDHEN and CDR2 SYDVKM. V lost 8 bases to trimming and J lost 1 base, with 15 bases between them.

The chain uses TRBV2 and TRBJ2-7, with 7 bases aligning to TRBD1. V shed 6 bases, J shed 3 bases, and the junction held 2 bases outside the gene matches. The length of the CDR3 is 12 residues. CDR1 is SNHLY and CDR2 is FYNNEI in the germline V gene. The CDR3 nucleotides are TGTGCCAGCAGACGACAGGGCTACGAGCAGTACTTC. It is translated as CASRRQGYEQYF.

The chain uses TRBV30 and TRBJ2-7; TRBD2 agrees at 8 bases. The CDR3 has 15 amino acids. J lost 7 bases, V lost 5 bases, and 16 bases had no gene match. CDR1 is GTSNPN, CDR2 SVGIG, per germline (reference sequence). The CDR3 region is CAWVNPGLVSREQYF. The CDR3 DNA reads as TGTGCCTGGGTCAATCCGGGACTAGTATCAAGGGAGCAGTACTTC.

This clone was counted once. The CDR3 sequence is CASSYSRSDSTYEQYF. The DNA of the CDR3 is TGTGCCAGCAGTTACTCGAGGAGTGATTCAACCTACGAGCAGTACTTC. The chain couples TRBV6-2 or TRBV6-3 to TRBJ2-7; D unresolved. The CDR3 consists of 16 residues. The V gene lost 0 bases and the J gene lost 2 bases, with 14 bases spanning the gap. Germline CDR1 reads MNHEY; CDR2 reads SVGEGT.

This sequence joins TRBV3-1 (or the pseudogene TRBV3-2) and TRBJ2-7, with 7 bases matching TRBD1. The CDR3 is 13 residues long. Trimming at V came to 1 base and at J to 6 bases, leaving 3 bases not matched to a gene. Germline V gene sequence: CDR1 LGHDT, CDR2 YNNKEL (reference sequence). The CDR3 DNA follows: TGTGCCAGCAGCCAAGGGACAGGTGGCGAGCAGTACTTC. This encodes CASSQGTGGEQYF.

This chain joins TRBV2 and TRBJ2-1; D is possibly TRBD1 (6 bases). Germline V gene sequence: CDR1 SNHLY, CDR2 FYNNEI. The CDR3 totals 14 residues. Trimming took off 5 bases at V and 2 bases at J, with 10 bases between the two ends. The CDR3 sequence: CASSQQGAYNEQFF. The CDR3, as DNA: TGTGCCAGCAGTCAACAGGGCGCCTACAATGAGCAGTTCTTC.

This chain connects TRBV2 to TRBJ2-7; no clear D. CDR3 length equals 15 residues. V lost 5 bases and J 1 base, leaving 15 bases between the germline ends. Germline V gene sequence: CDR1 SNHLY, CDR2 FYNNEI. CDR3 nucleotides: TGTGCCAGCAGTACCGGAGCCGGAAGGTCCTACGAGCAGTACTTC. Translation gives CASSTGAGRSYEQYF.

This chain uses TRBV6-4 with TRBJ2-2, with 10 bases fitting TRBD2. Per the germline V gene, CDR1 is MRHNA and CDR2 is SNTAGT. The CDR3 is 17 amino acids. V was clipped by 3 bases and J by 3 bases; unmatched bases: 7. The CDR3 here is CASSETSGPRDTGELFF. The CDR3, as DNA: TGTGCCAGCAGTGAGACTAGCGGGCCTAGAGACACCGGGGAGCTGTTTTTT.

The gene calls are TRBV5-8 and TRBJ1-5; 8 positions agree with TRBD1. V shed 4 bases, J shed 4 bases, and the junction held 7 bases outside the gene matches. The CDR3 length is 15 residues. Looked up from germline, CDR1 is SGHTS and CDR2 is YDEGEE. The CDR3 loop is CASSRGQGKNQPQHF. As DNA, the CDR3 is TGTGCCAGCAGCCGTGGACAGGGAAAGAATCAGCCCCAGCATTTT.

This chain links TRBV6-2 or TRBV6-3 with TRBJ2-2, with 8 nucleotides matching TRBD2. J was trimmed by 1 base and V by 4 bases; bases with no gene match: 8. Germline V gene data show CDR1 as MNHEY and CDR2 as SVGEGT. This CDR3 comprises 17 residues. CDR3 loop: CASSSRAAGGNTGELFF. The CDR3, as DNA: TGTGCCAGCAGTTCAAGGGCGGCGGGAGGGAACACCGGGGAGCTGTTTTTT.

The V and J genes are TRBV19 and TRBJ1-2; 11 bases fit TRBD1. The CDR3 consists of 15 residues. V trimming: 0 bases; J trimming: 8 bases; junction bases outside the gene matches: 5. The germline gives CDR1 LNHDA, CDR2 SQIVND (reference sequence). CDR3 sequence: CASSIDGQGARGYTF. Written as DNA, the CDR3 is TGTGCCAGTAGTATAGACGGACAGGGGGCGCGCGGCTACACCTTC.

The rearrangement links TRBV20-1 to TRBJ1-5; D gene uncertain. From germline, CDR1 is DFQATT and CDR2 SNEGSKA (reference sequence). The CDR3 has 15 amino acids. V dropped 3 bases and J dropped 6 bases, with 18 bases sitting between them. The CDR3 nucleotides read TGCAGTGCTAGTAGTGGCAGGAGGCTCGTTCAGCCCCAGCATTTT. The encoded protein is CSASSGRRLVQPQHF.

This rearrangement joins TRBV19 to TRBJ2-7; TRBD2 is a possible D gene (5 bases). CDR1 and CDR2 (germline): LNHDA, SQIVND (reference sequence). The CDR3 runs to 13 residues. Deletions cut 6 bases from V and 0 bases from J, with 9 bases between. CDR3 coding DNA: TGTGCCAGTAGAAAAGGGAGCTCCTACGAGCAGTACTTC. This codes for CASRKGSSYEQYF.

The chain couples TRBV27 to TRBJ2-7, with 7 bases aligning to TRBD1. The CDR3 runs to 14 residues. V shed 3 bases and J 4 bases; nucleotides not matched to a gene: 6. Germline-derived CDR1 and CDR2 are MNHEY and SMNVEV (reference sequence). The CDR3 reads CASSFGTAVYEQYF. The CDR3 coding sequence is TGTGCCAGCAGTTTCGGGACAGCAGTGTACGAGCAGTACTTC.

J is TRBJ1-5 and V is TRBV6-5; D not resolved. Germline V lookup: CDR1 MNHEY, CDR2 SVGAGI. The CDR3 consists of 13 residues. Trimming shortened V by 6 bases and J by 5 bases, and 11 bases separated the two germline ends. The CDR3 here is CASSLFRDQPQHF. DNA of the CDR3: TGTGCCAGCAGCCTCTTTCGGGATCAGCCCCAGCATTTT.

Of note for this clone: Other nucleotide sequences in the sample specify the same CDR3. The J gene is TRBJ1-6, the V gene TRBV7-2, with 7 bases matching TRBD1. The V segment lost 5 bases and the J segment 7 bases; nucleotides outside the gene matches: 2. In germline, CDR1 is SGHTA, CDR2 FQGNSA. This CDR3 is 13 amino acids long. The CDR3 nucleotides are TGTGCCAGCAGCCGGGACAGCAATTCACCCCTCCACTTT. Translating it yields CASSRDSNSPLHF.

The chain recombines TRBV3-1 (or the pseudogene TRBV3-2) with TRBJ1-5; D is ambiguous. V shed 2 bases and J shed 0 bases, with 5 bases lying between them. Germline V gives CDR1 LGHDT, CDR2 YNNKEL (reference sequence). This CDR3 has 14 residues. The CDR3 is CASSQRNSNQPQHF. The CDR3 bases are TGTGCCAGCAGCCAACGTAATAGCAATCAGCCCCAGCATTTT.

The chain couples TRBV5-4 to TRBJ2-1; possible D gene TRBD2, 5 bases. V gave up 0 bases and J gave up 9 bases, with 7 bases separating them. Germline lookup yields CDR1 SGHNT and CDR2 YYREEE (reference sequence). The CDR3 extends over 12 amino acids. In DNA form, the CDR3 reads TGTGCCAGCAGCTTGGTTAGCGCTGAGCAGTTCTTC. As protein: CASSLVSAEQFF.

This clone was seen more than once but under ten times. The gene calls are TRBV2 and TRBJ1-2; D possibly corresponds to TRBD1 (6 bases). Germline V gene data show CDR1 as SNHLY and CDR2 as FYNNEI. V lost 7 bases to trimming and J lost 4 bases, with 7 bases between them. The CDR3 covers 11 residues. The CDR3 DNA is TGTGCCAGCAAGACAGGCTATGGCTACACCTTC. It encodes CASKTGYGYTF. Looking up the rest from reference TRBV2 and TRBJ1-2 gives the full variable domain: EPEVTQTPSHQVTQMGQEVILRCVPISNHLYFYWYRQILGQKVEFLVSFYNNEISEKSEIFDDQFSVERPDGSNFTLKIRSTKLEDSAMYFCASKTGYGYTFGSGTRLTVV.

The chain joins TRBV6-6 to TRBJ1-5; TRBD1 matches 8 bases. This CDR3 contains 19 residues. Germline V gene lookup returns CDR1 MNHNY and CDR2 SVGAGI (reference sequence). The junction had 15 bases not matched to a gene; V was cut back by 5 bases and J by 0 bases. In DNA, the CDR3 is TGTGCCAGCAGTCACCCTCGGACAGGGAACCTTTATAGCAATCAGCCCCAGCATTTT. The encoded protein is CASSHPRTGNLYSNQPQHF.

The chain employs TRBV6-5 and TRBJ1-1; 8 bases fit TRBD1. This CDR3 spans 12 amino acids. CDR1 and CDR2 (germline): MNHEY, SVGAGI. Unmatched junction bases numbered 7, after V lost 5 bases and J lost 11 bases. As DNA, the CDR3 is TGTGCCAGCAGTCGAAAGACAGGGGATGCTTTCTTT. Amino acid sequence: CASSRKTGDAFF.

V usage is TRBV6-5 and J usage is TRBJ1-6; TRBD1 matches 8 bases. The J segment lost 7 bases and the V segment lost 9 bases, leaving 2 bases of the junction unmatched. Germline CDR1 and CDR2: MNHEY and SVGAGI. This CDR3 spans 12 amino acids. The CDR3 coding sequence is TGTGCCAGTCGGACAGGGAATTCACCCCTCCACTTT. Protein sequence: CASRTGNSPLHF.

V and J are TRBV6-5 and TRBJ2-4; 7 positions agree with TRBD1. V lost 6 bases, J lost 2 bases, and 7 bases stayed unmatched. CDR3 length: 15 amino acids. Looked up from germline, CDR1 is MNHEY and CDR2 is SVGAGI. Written as DNA, the CDR3 is TGTGCCAGCAGGCTGACAGGGTTTCCCAAAAACATTCAGTACTTC. Translating it yields CASRLTGFPKNIQYF.